These T cell receptor beta chains were read from a single sample in a study of response to subunit inactivated influenza vaccine. TCRdb analysed the RT-PCR reads with MiXCR anew, one entry per CDR3 protein. The table includes a few hundred thousand distinct CDR3 sequences, approximately 11% detected once. Sequenced here: PBMCs from blood, sampled about 40 days after vaccination. The receptors derive from a man over 45 who received an inactivated influenza vaccine. CDR3s include the opening cysteine and the closing phenylalanine or tryptophan. A D gene is named only where the DNA matches it firmly. Where a row states a size, it is once, few, many or the class of an expanded clone; other rows omit it.

J: TRBJ1-2; V: TRBV29-1; D: .; size: many; DNA: TGCAGCGCGACCGGCGGCTATGGCTACACCTTC; CDR3: CSATGGYGYTF
J: TRBJ2-7; V: TRBV25-1; D: .; size: .; DNA: TGTGCCAGCAGTGAGGTCTACGAGCAGTACTTC; CDR3: CASSEVYEQYF
J: TRBJ2-3; V: TRBV5-1; D: .; size: few; DNA: TGCGCCAGCAGCTTGGACGCGGGAAGCACAGATACGCAGTATTTT; CDR3: CASSLDAGSTDTQYF
J: TRBJ2-1; V: TRBV7-8; D: .; size: many; DNA: TGTGCCAGCAGCTTAAACTTCCATTTCTACAATGAGCAGTTCTTC; CDR3: CASSLNFHFYNEQFF
J: TRBJ2-6; V: TRBV6-5; D: .; size: .; DNA: TGTGCCAGCAGTTTCCTGCGGAGCTCTGGGGCCAACGTCCTGACTTTC; CDR3: CASSFLRSSGANVLTF
J: TRBJ2-7; V: TRBV12-3/TRBV12-4; D: .; size: .; DNA: TGTGCCAGCAGCTTAATGGGCCCCTCCTACGAGCAGTACTTC; CDR3: CASSLMGPSYEQYF
J: TRBJ2-1; V: TRBV12-3/TRBV12-4; D: TRBD1; size: many; DNA: TGTGCCAGCAGTTTCCGGGACAGGGGCGACAATGAGCAGTTCTTC; CDR3: CASSFRDRGDNEQFF
J: TRBJ2-3; V: TRBV5-3; D: .; size: .; DNA: TGTGCCAGATTCCCCCCGGCGGAGATCACAGATACGCAGTATTTT; CDR3: CARFPPAEITDTQYF
J: TRBJ2-7; V: TRBV5-1; D: TRBD1; size: .; DNA: TGCGCCAGCAGCTTCCAAACAGGGGGCGTCGACGAGCAGTACTTC; CDR3: CASSFQTGGVDEQYF
J: TRBJ1-5; V: TRBV6-6; D: .; size: many; DNA: TGTGCCAGCAAGGGGGGGGGAAATCAGCCCCAGCATTTT; CDR3: CASKGGGNQPQHF
J: TRBJ2-5; V: TRBV20-1; D: .; size: .; DNA: TGCAGTGCTGCCGATAGCATCCAAGAGACCCAGTACTTC; CDR3: CSAADSIQETQYF
J: TRBJ1-2; V: TRBV20-1; D: .; size: few; DNA: TGCAGTCCTGTCCAACAGGAACCCTATGGCTACACCTTC; CDR3: CSPVQQEPYGYTF
J: TRBJ2-1; V: TRBV9; D: TRBD2; size: .; DNA: TGTGCCAGCAGGAGGGAGGGAGGGCCGTACAATGAGCAGTTCTTC; CDR3: CASRREGGPYNEQFF
J: TRBJ2-1; V: TRBV5-5; D: .; size: few; DNA: TGTGCCAGCATCCCAACCGGGAGATATGAGCAGTTCTTC; CDR3: CASIPTGRYEQFF
J: TRBJ2-3; V: TRBV20-1; D: .; size: few; DNA: TGCAGTGCTAGTCATGGGTATCTCACAGATACGCAGTATTTT; CDR3: CSASHGYLTDTQYF
J: TRBJ1-2; V: TRBV14; D: .; size: .; DNA: TGTGCCAGCAGCCCCCTGGACGGGACCTATGGCTACACCTTC; CDR3: CASSPLDGTYGYTF
J: TRBJ2-7; V: TRBV9; D: .; size: few; DNA: TGTGCCAGCAGTGAGGCGGGGCACTCCTACGAGCAGTACTTC; CDR3: CASSEAGHSYEQYF
J: TRBJ1-4; V: TRBV20-1; D: TRBD1; size: .; DNA: TGCAGTGCTAGGGACGAGACAGGGGGGTTTCGCACTAATGAAAAACTGTTTTTT; CDR3: CSARDETGGFRTNEKLFF
J: TRBJ1-1; V: TRBV29-1; D: .; size: few; DNA: TGCAGCTACGGGGGGCCCATGAACACTGAAGCTTTCTTT; CDR3: CSYGGPMNTEAFF
J: TRBJ2-5; V: TRBV7-6; D: .; size: many; DNA: TGTGCCAGCAGCTCCGTACGCGGAGAGACCCAGTACTTC; CDR3: CASSSVRGETQYF
J: TRBJ2-1; V: TRBV5-6; D: TRBD1; size: many; DNA: TGTGCCAGCAGCTTGGAACAGGGGTACTACAATGAGCAGTTCTTC; CDR3: CASSLEQGYYNEQFF
J: TRBJ2-6; V: TRBV6-2/TRBV6-3; D: TRBD2; size: once; DNA: TGTGCCAGCAGTTACGGGACGGGGGGGTCCTTCTTCTCTGGGGCCAACGTCCTGACTTTC; CDR3: CASSYGTGGSFFSGANVLTF